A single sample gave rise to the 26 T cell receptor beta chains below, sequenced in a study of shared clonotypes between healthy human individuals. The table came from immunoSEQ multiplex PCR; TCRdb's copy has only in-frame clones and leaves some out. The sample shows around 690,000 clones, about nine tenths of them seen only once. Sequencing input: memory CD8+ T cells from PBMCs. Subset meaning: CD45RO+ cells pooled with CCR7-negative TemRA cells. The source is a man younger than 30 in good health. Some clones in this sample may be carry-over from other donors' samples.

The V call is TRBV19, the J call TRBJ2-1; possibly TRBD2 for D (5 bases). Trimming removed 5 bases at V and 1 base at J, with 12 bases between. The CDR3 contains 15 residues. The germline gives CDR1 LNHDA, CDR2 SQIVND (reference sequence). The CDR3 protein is CASSLGTRSYNEQFF. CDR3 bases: TGTGCCAGTAGTCTCGGAACTAGGTCCTACAATGAGCAGTTCTTC.

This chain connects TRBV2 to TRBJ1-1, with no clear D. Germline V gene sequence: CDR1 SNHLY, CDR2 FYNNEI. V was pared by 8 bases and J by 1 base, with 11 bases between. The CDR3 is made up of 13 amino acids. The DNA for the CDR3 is TGTGCCAGCGGTTTCATGTGGAACACTGAAGCTTTCTTT. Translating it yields CASGFMWNTEAFF.

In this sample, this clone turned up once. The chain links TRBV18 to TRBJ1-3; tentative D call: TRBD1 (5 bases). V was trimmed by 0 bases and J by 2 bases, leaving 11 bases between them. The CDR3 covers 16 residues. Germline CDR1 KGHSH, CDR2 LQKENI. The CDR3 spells CASSPPGRGAGNTIYF. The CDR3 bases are TGTGCCAGCTCACCACCGGGGAGGGGAGCTGGAAACACCATATATTTT. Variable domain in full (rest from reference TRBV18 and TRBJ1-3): NAGVMQNPRHLVRRRGQEARLRCSPMKGHSHVYWYRQLPEEGLKFMVYLQKENIIDESGMPKERFSAEFPKEGPSILRIQQVVRGDSAAYFCASSPPGRGAGNTIYFGEGSWLTVV.

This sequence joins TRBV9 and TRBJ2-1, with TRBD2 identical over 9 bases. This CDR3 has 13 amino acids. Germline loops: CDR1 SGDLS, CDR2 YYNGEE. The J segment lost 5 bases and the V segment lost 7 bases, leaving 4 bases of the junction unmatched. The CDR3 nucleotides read TGTGCCAGCGGGCTAGCGGGACACAATGAGCAGTTCTTC. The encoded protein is CASGLAGHNEQFF.

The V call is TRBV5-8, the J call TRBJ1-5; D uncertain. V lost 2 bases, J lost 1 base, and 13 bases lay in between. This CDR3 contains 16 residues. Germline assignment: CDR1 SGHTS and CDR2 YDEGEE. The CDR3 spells CASSFGNLLSNQPQHF. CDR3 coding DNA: TGTGCCAGCAGCTTTGGAAACCTATTAAGCAATCAGCCCCAGCATTTT.

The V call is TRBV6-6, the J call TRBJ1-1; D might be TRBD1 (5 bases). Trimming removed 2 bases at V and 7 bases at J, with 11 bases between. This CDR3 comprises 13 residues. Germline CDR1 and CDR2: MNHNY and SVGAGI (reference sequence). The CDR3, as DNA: TGTGCCAGCAGTTACGGGACTCCGAGTGAAGCTTTCTTT. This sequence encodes CASSYGTPSEAFF.

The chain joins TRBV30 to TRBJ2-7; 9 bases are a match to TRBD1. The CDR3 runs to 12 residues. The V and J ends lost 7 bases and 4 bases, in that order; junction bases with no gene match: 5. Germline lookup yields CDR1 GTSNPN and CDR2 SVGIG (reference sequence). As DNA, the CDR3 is TGTGCCTCCGGGACAGGGACATACGAGCAGTACTTC. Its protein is CASGTGTYEQYF.

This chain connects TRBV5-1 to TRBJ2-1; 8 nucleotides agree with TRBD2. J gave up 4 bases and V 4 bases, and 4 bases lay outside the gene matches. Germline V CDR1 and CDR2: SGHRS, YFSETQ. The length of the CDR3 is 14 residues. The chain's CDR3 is CASSVGLGYNEQFF. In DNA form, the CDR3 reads TGCGCCAGCAGCGTGGGACTAGGTTACAATGAGCAGTTCTTC.

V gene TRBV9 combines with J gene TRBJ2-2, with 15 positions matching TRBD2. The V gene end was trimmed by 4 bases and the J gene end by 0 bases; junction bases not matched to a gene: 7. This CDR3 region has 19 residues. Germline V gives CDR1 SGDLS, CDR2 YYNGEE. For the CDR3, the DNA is TGTGCCAGCAGCTATAAGGGACTAGCGGGAGGCCCGAACACCGGGGAGCTGTTTTTT. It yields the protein CASSYKGLAGGPNTGELFF.

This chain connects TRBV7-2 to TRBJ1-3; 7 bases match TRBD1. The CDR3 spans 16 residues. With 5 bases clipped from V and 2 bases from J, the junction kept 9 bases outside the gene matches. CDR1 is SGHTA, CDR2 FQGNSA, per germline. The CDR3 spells CASSRTQTGAGNTIYF. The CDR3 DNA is TGTGCCAGCAGCCGCACGCAAACAGGGGCTGGAAACACCATATATTTT.

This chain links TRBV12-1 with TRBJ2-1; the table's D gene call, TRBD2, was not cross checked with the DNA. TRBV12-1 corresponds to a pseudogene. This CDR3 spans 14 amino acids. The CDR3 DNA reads TGTGCCAGCAGCTCTCCAAGACTAGCGGGAAGGAGGGTCTTC. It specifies CASSSPRLAGRRVF.

As DNA, the CDR3 is TGTGCCAGCAGGGGCCATTGGGGGTACGAGCAGTACTTC. Protein product: CASRGHWGYEQYF. The V and J genes are TRBV27 and TRBJ2-7; D may be TRBD1 or TRBD2 (5 bases each). CDR1 and CDR2 from the germline V gene are MNHEY and SMNVEV (reference sequence). V was pared by 6 bases and J by 4 bases, with 13 bases between. This CDR3 region has 13 residues.

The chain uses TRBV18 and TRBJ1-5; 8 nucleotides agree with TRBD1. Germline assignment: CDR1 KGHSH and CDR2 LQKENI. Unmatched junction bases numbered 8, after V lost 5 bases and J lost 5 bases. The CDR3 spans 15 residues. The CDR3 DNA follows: TGTGCCAGCTCAGGAAACAGGGACAGGTATCAGCCCCAGCATTTT. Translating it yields CASSGNRDRYQPQHF. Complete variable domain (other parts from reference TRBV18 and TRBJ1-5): NAGVMQNPRHLVRRRGQEARLRCSPMKGHSHVYWYRQLPEEGLKFMVYLQKENIIDESGMPKERFSAEFPKEGPSILRIQQVVRGDSAAYFCASSGNRDRYQPQHFGDGTRLSIL.

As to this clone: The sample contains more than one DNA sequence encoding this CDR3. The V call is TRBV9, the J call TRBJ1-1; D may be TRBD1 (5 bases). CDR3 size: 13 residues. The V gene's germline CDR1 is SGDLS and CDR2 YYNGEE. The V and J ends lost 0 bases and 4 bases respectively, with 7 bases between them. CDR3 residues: CASSVGGSTEAFF. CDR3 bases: TGTGCCAGCAGCGTAGGGGGGAGCACTGAAGCTTTCTTT.

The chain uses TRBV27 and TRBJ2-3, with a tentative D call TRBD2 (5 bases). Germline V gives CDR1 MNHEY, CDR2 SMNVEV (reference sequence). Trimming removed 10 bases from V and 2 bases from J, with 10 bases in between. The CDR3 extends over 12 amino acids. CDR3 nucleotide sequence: TGTGCCACCGCGGGCGACACAGATACGCAGTATTTT. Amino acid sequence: CATAGDTDTQYF.

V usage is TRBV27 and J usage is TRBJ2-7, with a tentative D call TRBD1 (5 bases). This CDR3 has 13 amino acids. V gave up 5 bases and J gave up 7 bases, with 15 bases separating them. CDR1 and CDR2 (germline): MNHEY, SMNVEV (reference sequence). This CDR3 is CASSPTDKGEQYF. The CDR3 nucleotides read TGTGCCAGCAGTCCGACGGACAAGGGTGAGCAGTACTTC.

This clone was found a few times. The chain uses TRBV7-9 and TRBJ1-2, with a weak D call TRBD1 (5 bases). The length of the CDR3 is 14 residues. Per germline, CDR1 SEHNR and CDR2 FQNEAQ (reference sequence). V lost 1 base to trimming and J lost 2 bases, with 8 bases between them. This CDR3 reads CASSLEGRNYGYTF. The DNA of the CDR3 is TGTGCCAGCAGCTTAGAGGGGCGCAACTATGGCTACACCTTC.

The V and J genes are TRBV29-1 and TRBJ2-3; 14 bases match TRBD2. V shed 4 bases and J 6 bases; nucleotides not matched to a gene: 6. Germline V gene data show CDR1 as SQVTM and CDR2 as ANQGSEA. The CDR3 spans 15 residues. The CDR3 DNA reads TGCAGCGTTGCCGGGACTAGCGGGAGTCCCGATACGCAGTATTTT. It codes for CSVAGTSGSPDTQYF.

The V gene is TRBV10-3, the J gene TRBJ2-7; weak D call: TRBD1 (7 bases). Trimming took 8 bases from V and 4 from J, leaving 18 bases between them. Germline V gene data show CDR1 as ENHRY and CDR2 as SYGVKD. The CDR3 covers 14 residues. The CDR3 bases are TGTGCCATCGCCCCTCAGGGGGGTGGGTACGAGCAGTACTTC. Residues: CAIAPQGGGYEQYF.

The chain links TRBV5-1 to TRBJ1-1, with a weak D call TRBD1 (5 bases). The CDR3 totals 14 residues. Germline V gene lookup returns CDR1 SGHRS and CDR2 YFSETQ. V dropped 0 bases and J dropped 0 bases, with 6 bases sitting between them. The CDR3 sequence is CASSLGGMNTEAFF. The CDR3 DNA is TGCGCCAGCAGCTTGGGGGGGATGAACACTGAAGCTTTCTTT. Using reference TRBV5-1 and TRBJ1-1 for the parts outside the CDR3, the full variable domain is KAGVTQTPRYLIKTRGQQVTLSCSPISGHRSVSWYQQTPGQGLQFLFEYFSETQRNKGNFPGRFSGRQFSNSRSEMNVSTLELGDSALYLCASSLGGMNTEAFFGQGTRLTVV.

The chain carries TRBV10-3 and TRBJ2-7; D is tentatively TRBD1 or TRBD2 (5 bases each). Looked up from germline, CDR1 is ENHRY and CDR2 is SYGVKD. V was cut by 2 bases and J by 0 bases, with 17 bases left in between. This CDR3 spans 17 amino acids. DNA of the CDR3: TGTGCCATCAGTGAGCCCAACATGGGGACGAGCTCCTACGAGCAGTACTTC. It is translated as CAISEPNMGTSSYEQYF.

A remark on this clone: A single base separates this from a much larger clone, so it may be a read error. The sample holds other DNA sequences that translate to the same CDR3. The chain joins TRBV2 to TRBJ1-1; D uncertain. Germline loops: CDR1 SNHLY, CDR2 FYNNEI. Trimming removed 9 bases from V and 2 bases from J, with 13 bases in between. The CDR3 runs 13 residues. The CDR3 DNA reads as TGTGCCAGTCTGCCGGGATTCAACACTGAAGCTTTCTTT. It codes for CASLPGFNTEAFF.

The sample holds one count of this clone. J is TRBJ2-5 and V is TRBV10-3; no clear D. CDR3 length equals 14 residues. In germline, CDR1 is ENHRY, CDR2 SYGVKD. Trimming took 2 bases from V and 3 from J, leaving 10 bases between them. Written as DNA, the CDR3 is TGTGCCATCAGTGAGGGGCAGGCCAAAGAGACCCAGTACTTC. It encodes CAISEGQAKETQYF.

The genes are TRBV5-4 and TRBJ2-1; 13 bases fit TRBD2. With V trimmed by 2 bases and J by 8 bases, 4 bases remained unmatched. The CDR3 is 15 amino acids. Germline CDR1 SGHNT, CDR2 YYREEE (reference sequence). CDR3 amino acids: CASSLLAGGPHEQFF. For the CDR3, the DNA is TGTGCCAGCAGCTTACTAGCGGGAGGGCCTCATGAGCAGTTCTTC.

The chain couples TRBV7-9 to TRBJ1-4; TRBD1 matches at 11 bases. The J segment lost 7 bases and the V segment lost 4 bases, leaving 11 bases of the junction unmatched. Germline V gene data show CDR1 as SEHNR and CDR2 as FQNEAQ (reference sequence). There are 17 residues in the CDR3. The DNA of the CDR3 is TGTGCCAGCAGCTCCGTGGACACCGGGACAGGGGGTGAAAAACTGTTTTTT. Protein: CASSSVDTGTGGEKLFF.

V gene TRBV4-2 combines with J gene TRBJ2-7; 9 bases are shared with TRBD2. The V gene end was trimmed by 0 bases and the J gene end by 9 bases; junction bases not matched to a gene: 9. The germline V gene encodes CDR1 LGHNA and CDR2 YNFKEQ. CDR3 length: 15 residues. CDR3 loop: CASSQDLTSGWGQYF. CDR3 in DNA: TGTGCCAGCAGCCAAGATTTAACTAGCGGGTGGGGGCAGTACTTC.